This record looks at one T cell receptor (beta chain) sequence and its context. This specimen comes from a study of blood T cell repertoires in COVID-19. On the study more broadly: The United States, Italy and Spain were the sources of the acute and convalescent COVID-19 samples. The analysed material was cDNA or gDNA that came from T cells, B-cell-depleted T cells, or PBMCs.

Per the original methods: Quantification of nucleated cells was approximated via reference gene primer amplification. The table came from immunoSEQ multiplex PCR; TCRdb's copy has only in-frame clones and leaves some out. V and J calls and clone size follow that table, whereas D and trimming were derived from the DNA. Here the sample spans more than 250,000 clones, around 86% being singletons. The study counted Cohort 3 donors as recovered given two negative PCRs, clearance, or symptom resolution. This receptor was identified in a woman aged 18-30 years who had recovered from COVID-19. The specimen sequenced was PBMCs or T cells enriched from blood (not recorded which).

The CDR3 loop is CASSQRTGGVTEAFF. The CDR3, as DNA: TGTGCCAGCAGCCAAAGGACAGGGGGGGTTACTGAAGCTTTCTTT. The chain has TRBV7-2 and TRBJ1-1; TRBD1 agrees at 10 bases. V was pared by 5 bases and J by 5 bases, with 8 bases of the junction left unmatched. This CDR3 has 15 residues. Germline V lookup: CDR1 SGHTA, CDR2 FQGNSA.